This TCR beta chain derives from a study of blood T cell repertoires in COVID-19. Study information: COVID-19 samples collected from the United States, Italy and Spain covered acute and convalescent phases.

Profiled with immunoSEQ multiplex PCR; TCRdb holds only in-frame clones, not every one. The sample contains about 150,000 clones, more than 65% of which appear only once. The sequenced sample consisted of peripheral blood. This TCR came from an elderly woman with acute or convalescent COVID-19.

The CDR3 sequence is CASSESGNTEAFF. The CDR3 DNA sequence: TGCGCCAGCAGTGAGTCCGGGAACACTGAAGCTTTCTTT. This sequence joins TRBV10-1 and TRBJ1-1; D ambiguous. V lost 0 bases and J 1 base, leaving 3 bases between the germline ends. CDR1 is WNHNN, CDR2 SYGVQD, per germline (reference sequence). This CDR3 contains 13 residues.